One and the same sample provided the 28 T cell receptor beta chains below, sequenced in a study of blood T cells in healthy people across ages. The authors ran a second PCR of about 7 to 12 cycles using a sample-barcoded 5' primer and a J-beta primer mix. TCRdb reprocessed the 5' RACE reads via MiXCR and lists one record per CDR3 protein. The sample includes some 800,000 distinct CDR3 sequences, more than 40% of them seen just once. Source material: blood. The receptor source for this set is a man between 60 and 75 years old in good health.

This chain joins TRBV7-2 and TRBJ1-3, with no clear D. This CDR3 comprises 14 residues. Trimming removed 3 bases at V and 4 bases at J, with 10 bases between. Per germline, CDR1 SGHTA and CDR2 FQGNSA. In DNA, the CDR3 is TGTGCCAGCAGCTTGCCCCCCACAGGAAACACCATATATTTT. As protein: CASSLPPTGNTIYF.

The CDR3 loop reads CSALGGQDNYGYTF. The CDR3 coding sequence is TGCAGCGCTCTGGGGGGGCAGGACAACTATGGCTACACCTTC. The rearrangement links TRBV29-1 to TRBJ1-2; D perhaps matches TRBD1 (6 bases). V lost 7 bases and J 2 bases, leaving 17 bases between the germline ends. Per the germline V gene, CDR1 is SQVTM and CDR2 is ANQGSEA. This CDR3 has 14 amino acids. The whole variable domain, filled in from reference TRBV29-1 and TRBJ1-2, reads SAVISQKPSRDICQRGTSLTIQCQVDSQVTMMFWYRQQPGQSLTLIATANQGSEATYESGFVIDKFPISRPNLTFSTLTVSNMSPEDSSIYLCSALGGQDNYGYTFGSGTRLTVV.

This rearrangement joins TRBV5-1 to TRBJ2-1, with 10 bases fitting TRBD1. The ends lost 0 bases at V and 6 bases at J; junction bases unmatched: 3. The germline CDR1 and CDR2 sequences are SGHRS and YFSETQ. CDR3 size: 15 residues. CDR3 in amino acids: CASSLAGQGVNEQFF. The DNA for the CDR3 is TGCGCCAGCAGCTTGGCAGGACAGGGGGTCAATGAGCAGTTCTTC.

The sample holds many counts of this clonotype. This chain links TRBV27 with TRBJ1-2, with D unclear. V was pared by 3 bases and J by 3 bases, with 8 bases between. CDR1 and CDR2 (germline): MNHEY, SMNVEV (reference sequence). The CDR3 covers 13 residues. The CDR3 DNA is TGTGCCAGCAGTTTTTGGCGGGACTATGGCTACACCTTC. Protein product: CASSFWRDYGYTF.

The rearrangement joins TRBV7-9 to TRBJ2-1, with 8 bases matching TRBD2. This CDR3 region has 10 residues. Germline V lookup: CDR1 SEHNR, CDR2 FQNEAQ (reference sequence). V dropped 10 bases and J dropped 8; count of bases not matched to a gene: 1. DNA of the CDR3: TGTGCCACAGCGGGAGATGAGCAGTTCTTC. It encodes CATAGDEQFF.

The chain combines TRBV10-3 with TRBJ2-1, with unresolved D. Germline V lookup: CDR1 ENHRY, CDR2 SYGVKD. The CDR3 covers 13 residues. Trimming stripped 7 bases from V and 7 bases from J, with 14 bases between. CDR3 residues: CAIKTDITNEQFF. CDR3 in DNA: TGTGCCATCAAAACAGACATTACAAATGAGCAGTTCTTC.

The rearrangement uses TRBV9 and TRBJ1-1; D not resolved. The CDR3 consists of 14 residues. Trimming stripped 4 bases from V and 3 bases from J, with 13 bases between. The germline V gene has CDR1 SGDLS and CDR2 YYNGEE. CDR3 coding DNA: TGTGCCAGCAGCCCCCGCCAGCAGGACACTGAAGCTTTCTTT. The encoded protein is CASSPRQQDTEAFF.

V usage is TRBV28 and J usage is TRBJ1-2; D is possibly TRBD1 (6 bases). The CDR3 contains 14 residues. The germline CDR1 and CDR2 sequences are MDHEN and SYDVKM. The germline V and J ends were trimmed by 3 bases and 5 bases, with 13 bases remaining between them. The chain's CDR3 is CASSLRGGHYGYTF. As DNA, the CDR3 is TGTGCCAGCAGTTTGCGGGGGGGGCATTATGGCTACACCTTC.

V usage is TRBV27 and J usage is TRBJ1-6, with D perhaps TRBD1 (6 bases). CDR1 is MNHEY and CDR2 is SMNVEV in the germline V gene (reference sequence). V was clipped by 3 bases and J by 7 bases, with 13 bases between them. CDR3 length: 15 residues. This CDR3 reads CASSLSQGYNSPLHF. CDR3 nucleotides: TGTGCCAGCAGTTTGTCACAGGGATACAATTCACCCCTCCACTTT.

This clonotype has just a few counts. The chain couples TRBV5-6 to TRBJ2-3; TRBD1 or TRBD2 may be the D gene (5 bases each). V was cut by 0 bases and J by 2 bases, with 16 bases left in between. Germline lookup yields CDR1 SGHDT and CDR2 YYEEEE. The CDR3 totals 17 residues. CDR3 DNA sequence: TGTGCCAGCAGCTTGGGGTTCTCGGGACGACACACAGATACGCAGTATTTT. Amino acids: CASSLGFSGRHTDTQYF.

This clonotype was counted a few times. The chain uses TRBV12-3 or TRBV12-4 and TRBJ2-7, with TRBD2 identical over 9 bases. The CDR3 is 15 amino acids. Trimming took 3 bases from V and 3 from J; bases not matched to a gene: 6. As DNA, the CDR3 is TGTGCCAGCAGTTTTACAGCGGGGGGCTACTACGAGCAGTACTTC. Amino acids: CASSFTAGGYYEQYF.

V usage is TRBV9 and J usage is TRBJ2-3; TRBD2 agrees at 8 bases. Germline-derived CDR1 and CDR2 are SGDLS and YYNGEE. The CDR3 spans 14 residues. V shed 2 bases and J 4 bases; nucleotides not matched to a gene: 3. The CDR3 nucleotides are TGTGCCAGCAGCGTGACTAGCGCCCCAGATACGCAGTATTTT. It is translated as CASSVTSAPDTQYF.

Concerning this clonotype itself: One end of the junction does not line up with germline, which may come from a read error. V gene TRBV29-1 combines with J gene TRBJ1-2; the D is unclear. The CDR3 consists of 14 residues. Germline CDR1 SQVTM, CDR2 ANQGSEA. The CDR3 nucleotides read TGCAACGTTGAAGATCGAGTCGATGGCTATGGCTACACCTTC. Encoded protein: CNVEDRVDGYGYTF.

This chain joins TRBV27 and TRBJ2-1; possibly TRBD1 for D (6 bases). Germline V CDR1 and CDR2: MNHEY, SMNVEV (reference sequence). V was cut by 5 bases and J by 9 bases, with 11 bases left in between. CDR3 size: 12 residues. CDR3 sequence: CASSVQGGEQFF. Here the CDR3 DNA reads TGTGCCAGCAGTGTACAGGGCGGTGAGCAGTTCTTC.

V usage is TRBV10-3 and J usage is TRBJ2-7; D gene uncertain. The V gene lost 1 base and the J gene lost 5 bases, with 9 bases spanning the gap. This CDR3 spans 13 amino acids. Germline V gene sequence: CDR1 ENHRY, CDR2 SYGVKD. The CDR3 DNA is TGTGCCATCAGTGAGTTTATGACGAACGAGCAGTACTTC. Its translation: CAISEFMTNEQYF.

The V and J genes are TRBV20-1 and TRBJ2-5, with D perhaps TRBD2 (7 bases). V lost 5 bases and J lost 11, with 24 bases in between. The CDR3 has 14 amino acids. Germline loops: CDR1 DFQATT, CDR2 SNEGSKA (reference sequence). The CDR3 loop is CSAYPGGNSNEQYF. CDR3 bases: TGCAGTGCTTACCCGGGGGGCAATTCCAATGAGCAGTACTTC.

The rearrangement uses TRBV25-1 and TRBJ2-7; 12 nucleotides align to TRBD1. The CDR3 runs to 16 residues. Trimming removed 2 bases from V and 3 bases from J; junction bases left unmatched: 5. Germline assignment: CDR1 MGHDK and CDR2 SYGVNS. The CDR3 is CASSEKGTGGNYEQYF. DNA for the CDR3: TGTGCCAGCAGTGAAAAAGGGACAGGGGGCAACTACGAGCAGTACTTC.

This chain uses TRBV13 with TRBJ2-5, with 11 bases that match TRBD1. Germline lookup yields CDR1 PRHDT and CDR2 FYEKMQ (reference sequence). The length of the CDR3 is 15 residues. The junction had 6 bases not matched to a gene; V was cut back by 5 bases and J by 4 bases. The CDR3 DNA sequence: TGTGCCAGCAGCCAAGGGACAGGGGGTGGAGAGACCCAGTACTTC. Its protein product is CASSQGTGGGETQYF.

The chain uses TRBV4-3 and TRBJ2-2; no clear D gene. CDR3 length equals 15 residues. Trimming cost V 4 bases and J 6 bases, with 15 bases left between them. Germline V gives CDR1 LGHNA, CDR2 YSLEER. CDR3: CASSPSGSNSGELFF. CDR3 nucleotides: TGCGCCAGCAGCCCCTCAGGCAGTAATTCCGGGGAGCTGTTTTTT.

The chain has TRBV6-2 or TRBV6-3 and TRBJ2-5; D is tentatively TRBD1 or TRBD2 (5 bases each). The CDR3 consists of 12 residues. The germline CDR1 and CDR2 sequences are MNHEY and SVGEGT. V lost 11 bases to trimming and J lost 4 bases, with 14 bases between them. The CDR3 DNA reads as TGTGCCTCTAGCCGGGGACCAGAGACCCAGTACTTC. Protein: CASSRGPETQYF.

The chain recombines TRBV2 with TRBJ2-5; D uncertain. The germline CDR1 and CDR2 sequences are SNHLY and FYNNEI. V was pared by 6 bases and J by 5 bases, with 19 bases between. The CDR3 consists of 15 residues. CDR3 sequence reads: CASSLRWAMKETQYF. CDR3 bases: TGTGCCAGCAGCTTAAGGTGGGCGATGAAGGAGACCCAGTACTTC.

V and J are TRBV6-1 and TRBJ2-2, with D perhaps matching TRBD1 or TRBD2 (5 bases each). V lost 2 bases to trimming and J lost 3 bases, with 16 bases between them. The V gene's germline CDR1 is MNHNS and CDR2 SASEGT. The length of the CDR3 is 17 residues. The CDR3 here is CASSESYRWGYTGELFF. Here the CDR3 DNA reads TGTGCCAGCAGTGAATCTTATCGTTGGGGGTACACCGGGGAGCTGTTTTTT.

The CDR3 here is CAGGEVVLTDTQYF. DNA for the CDR3: TGTGCCGGGGGGGAAGTTGTGCTCACAGATACGCAGTATTTT. V is TRBV7-2 and J is TRBJ2-3; 7 bases map to TRBD2. Germline V gene data show CDR1 as SGHTA and CDR2 as FQGNSA. The CDR3 spans 14 residues. V dropped 11 bases and J dropped 2; count of bases not matched to a gene: 10.

For this clonotype: It may be a read error: a sequence one base away is much more abundant. This chain uses TRBV29-1 with TRBJ2-1, with 10 bases matching TRBD1. V shed 2 bases and J 3 bases; nucleotides not matched to a gene: 4. Germline V CDR1 and CDR2: SQVTM, ANQGSEA. This CDR3 is built from 15 residues. The CDR3 coding sequence is TGCAGCGTTGAACTAAGGGACAGGGGCTACAATGAGCAGTTCTTC. Translated: CSVELRDRGYNEQFF.

This clonotype was seen a few times. The J gene is TRBJ2-1, the V gene TRBV2; either TRBD1 or TRBD2 may supply D (5 bases each). The CDR3 has 15 residues. The V end lost 4 bases, the J end lost 5 bases, and 15 bases lay between the germline ends. Germline lookup yields CDR1 SNHLY and CDR2 FYNNEI. The chain's CDR3 is CASSGDRGSHNEQFF. As DNA, the CDR3 is TGTGCCAGCAGTGGTGACCGGGGCTCTCACAATGAGCAGTTCTTC.

The rearrangement joins TRBV27 to TRBJ1-6; D remains unclear. CDR1 and CDR2 (germline): MNHEY, SMNVEV (reference sequence). CDR3 length: 19 amino acids. Deletions cut 2 bases from V and 4 bases from J, with 21 bases between. CDR3 nucleotide sequence: TGTGCCAGCAGTTTAAGGTCAGCCGCCTCAAGAAGTTATAATTCACCCCTCCACTTT. It encodes CASSLRSAASRSYNSPLHF.

Here the CDR3 reads CAISPESSYEQYF. The CDR3 nucleotides read TGTGCCATCAGCCCCGAGAGCTCCTACGAGCAGTACTTC. This sequence joins TRBV10-3 and TRBJ2-7; D is undetermined. Germline V gives CDR1 ENHRY, CDR2 SYGVKD. Trimming removed 6 bases from V and 0 bases from J, with 9 bases in between. The CDR3 runs to 13 residues.

In its sample, this clonotype was seen a few times. The chain links TRBV29-1 to TRBJ1-2; D is perhaps TRBD1 (5 bases). Germline V gene lookup returns CDR1 SQVTM and CDR2 ANQGSEA. Trimming removed 1 base from V and 3 bases from J, with 15 bases in between. This CDR3 contains 15 residues. CDR3 in DNA: TGCAGCGTTGAAGCGGGGCAGGGCGTTCACTATGGCTACACCTTC. Translation gives CSVEAGQGVHYGYTF.